These 27 T cell receptor beta chains were all obtained from the same sample, sequenced in a study of radiotherapy plus CTLA-4 blockade in lung cancer. Some clones are missing from TCRdb's copy, which holds only in-frame ones; the method was immunoSEQ multiplex PCR. This table has around 80,000 clones, over 65% appearing once. The material was peripheral blood, obtained from a patient treated with radiotherapy plus ipilimumab. The receptors were sampled from a human donor with non-small cell lung cancer whose response to radiotherapy plus ipilimumab could not be evaluated.

The sample holds one count of this clone. CDR3 in amino acids: CAWTTGNQPQHF. CDR3 DNA: TGTGCCTGGACAACTGGCAATCAGCCCCAGCATTTT. J is TRBJ1-5 and V is TRBV30; no definite D call. This CDR3 contains 12 residues. Trimming took off 4 bases at V and 2 bases at J, with 6 bases between the two ends. Germline assignment: CDR1 GTSNPN and CDR2 SVGIG (reference sequence).

This chain uses TRBV6-4 with TRBJ1-2; the D is unclear. Trimming removed 6 bases at V and 4 bases at J, with 15 bases between. The CDR3 extends over 14 amino acids. Germline V gene lookup returns CDR1 MRHNA and CDR2 SNTAGT. Written as DNA, the CDR3 is TGTGCCAGCAGGTCCGGGCTTGGGAGCTATGGCTACACCTTC. Translated, it gives CASRSGLGSYGYTF.

The table lists this clone with many counts. The chain couples TRBV6-4 to TRBJ2-3, with 13 bases lining up with TRBD2. The CDR3 is 16 amino acids. Germline assignment: CDR1 MRHNA and CDR2 SNTAGT. V shed 2 bases and J 8 bases; nucleotides not matched to a gene: 7. Here the CDR3 reads CASSDTGTSGASTQYF. CDR3 DNA: TGTGCCAGCAGTGACACGGGGACTAGCGGGGCGAGTACGCAGTATTTT.

Only a few counts were recorded for this clone. This chain links TRBV5-1 with TRBJ2-5, with TRBD2 identical over 8 bases. CDR3 length equals 15 residues. CDR1 is SGHRS and CDR2 is YFSETQ in the germline V gene. J gave up 5 bases and V 1 base, and 7 bases lay outside the gene matches. This CDR3 is CASSLLGSGGETQYF. The CDR3 DNA reads as TGCGCCAGCAGCTTGCTAGGCTCGGGGGGGGAGACCCAGTACTTC.

The chain is built from TRBV30 and TRBJ1-2, with unresolved D. This CDR3 is 14 amino acids long. In germline, CDR1 is GTSNPN, CDR2 SVGIG (reference sequence). The V end was cut by 2 bases, the J end by 6 bases, with 16 bases between. In DNA form, the CDR3 reads TGTGCCTGGAGTCGGGGTGACCTAATTGATGGCTACACCTTC. Its translation: CAWSRGDLIDGYTF.

The V and J genes are TRBV2 and TRBJ1-4; no clear D gene. This CDR3 is built from 15 residues. The V end lost 5 bases, the J end lost 0 bases, and 10 bases lay between the germline ends. Germline CDR1 SNHLY, CDR2 FYNNEI. The CDR3, as DNA: TGTGCCAGCAGTTTCAGGCCTGCAACTAATGAAAAACTGTTTTTT. This translates into CASSFRPATNEKLFF. Full variable domain (missing parts from reference TRBV2 and TRBJ1-4): EPEVTQTPSHQVTQMGQEVILRCVPISNHLYFYWYRQILGQKVEFLVSFYNNEISEKSEIFDDQFSVERPDGSNFTLKIRSTKLEDSAMYFCASSFRPATNEKLFFGSGTQLSVL.

This sequence joins TRBV7-3 and TRBJ2-3; D might be TRBD1 (6 bases). Germline V lookup: CDR1 SGHTA, CDR2 FQGTGA. This CDR3 is 16 amino acids long. V lost 1 base, J lost 2 bases, and 13 bases lay in between. The chain's CDR3 is CASSLMGAPPTDTQYF. The CDR3 DNA follows: TGTGCCAGCAGCTTAATGGGGGCGCCCCCCACAGATACGCAGTATTTT.

The V and J genes are TRBV7-6 and TRBJ2-3; 7 bases line up with TRBD1. The V gene end was trimmed by 5 bases and the J gene end by 3 bases; junction bases not matched to a gene: 5. The CDR3 sequence is 14 residues long. Germline V gene sequence: CDR1 SGHVS, CDR2 FNYEAQ. The CDR3 protein is CASSPGQRTDTQYF. In nucleotides, the CDR3 is TGTGCCAGCAGCCCGGGACAGCGGACAGATACGCAGTATTTT.

J is TRBJ2-2 and V is TRBV5-4; TRBD1 might be the D (5 bases). Trimming cost V 4 bases and J 2 bases, with 6 bases left between them. In germline, CDR1 is SGHNT, CDR2 YYREEE (reference sequence). CDR3 length equals 13 residues. The CDR3 reads CASSRTNTGELFF. Here the CDR3 DNA reads TGTGCCAGCAGCCGGACAAACACCGGGGAGCTGTTTTTT.

This CDR3 is CASSSPAGLITEAFF. The CDR3 nucleotides are TGTGCCAGCAGTTCCCCCGCGGGCCTGATCACTGAAGCTTTCTTT. The genes are TRBV27 and TRBJ1-1, with D uncertain. From germline, CDR1 is MNHEY and CDR2 SMNVEV (reference sequence). Trimming cost V 4 bases and J 4 bases, with 16 bases left between them. This CDR3 is 15 amino acids long.

The gene calls are TRBV9 and TRBJ2-2, with 13 positions matching TRBD2. The CDR3 contains 22 residues. V lost 2 bases to trimming and J lost 0 bases; unmatched junction nucleotides: 16. CDR1 and CDR2 (germline): SGDLS, YYNGEE. CDR3 amino acids: CASSVYRSPGLAGRPNTGELFF. CDR3 nucleotides: TGTGCCAGCAGCGTGTATCGAAGCCCGGGACTAGCGGGGAGACCGAACACCGGGGAGCTGTTTTTT.

This chain joins TRBV6-1 and TRBJ2-1; D is perhaps TRBD1 (5 bases). This CDR3 is 16 amino acids long. CDR1 is MNHNS, CDR2 SASEGT, per germline. Trimming removed 4 bases from V and 2 bases from J, with 15 bases in between. CDR3 residues: CASSAVQQAAYNEQFF. The CDR3 region has the DNA TGTGCCAGCAGTGCAGTTCAACAGGCCGCCTACAATGAGCAGTTCTTC.

The J gene is TRBJ1-1, the V gene TRBV2; possible D gene TRBD1, 5 bases. Trimming took 6 bases from V and 0 from J, leaving 11 bases between them. This CDR3 is 14 amino acids long. CDR1 is SNHLY, CDR2 FYNNEI, per germline. CDR3 sequence: CASRQENMNTEAFF. In nucleotides, the CDR3 is TGTGCCAGCAGACAGGAGAACATGAACACTGAAGCTTTCTTT.

V is TRBV21-1 and J is TRBJ2-5; the table's TRBD1 call for D was not verified on the DNA. The J call could be wrong; TRBJ2-7 is a better fit for the DNA end. TRBV21-1 is reported as a pseudogene. The CDR3 is 14 residues long. CDR3 DNA sequence: TGTGCCAGCAGCAAAGCGGGACAGCCCTACGAGCAGTACTTC. It specifies CASSKAGQPYEQYF.

The rearrangement links TRBV19 to TRBJ1-2; 8 positions match TRBD1. The V gene end was trimmed by 10 bases and the J gene end by 3 bases; junction bases not matched to a gene: 10. The germline V gene encodes CDR1 LNHDA and CDR2 SQIVND (reference sequence). This CDR3 is 14 amino acids long. The CDR3 here is CATRTGRNDYGYTF. The DNA of the CDR3 is TGTGCCACCAGGACAGGGCGAAACGACTATGGCTACACCTTC.

This chain uses TRBV13 with TRBJ2-7; the match to TRBD2 covers 14 bases. After removal of 4 bases from V and 4 bases from J, the junction contained 15 bases not matched to a gene. This CDR3 is 19 amino acids long. Germline V gene lookup returns CDR1 PRHDT and CDR2 FYEKMQ (reference sequence). In nucleotides, the CDR3 is TGTGCCAGCAGCTCCACCTCCGGGACTAGCGGGAGTCTTTCGTACGAGCAGTACTTC. This translates into CASSSTSGTSGSLSYEQYF.

The chain recombines TRBV7-9 with TRBJ1-5, with TRBD1 matching 8 bases. The CDR3 sequence is 16 residues long. The ends lost 4 bases at V and 3 bases at J; junction bases unmatched: 8. CDR1 and CDR2 (germline): SEHNR, FQNEAQ (reference sequence). CDR3 sequence: CASSSKDRAYNQPQHF. In nucleotides, the CDR3 is TGTGCCAGCAGCTCAAAGGACAGGGCTTACAATCAGCCCCAGCATTTT.

V and J are TRBV25-1 and TRBJ1-1; D remains ambiguous. V lost 3 bases and J lost 5, with 7 bases in between. The CDR3 consists of 12 residues. Germline values: CDR1 MGHDK, CDR2 SYGVNS. This CDR3 reads CASSDPATEAFF. In DNA form, the CDR3 reads TGTGCCAGCAGTGACCCCGCGACTGAAGCTTTCTTT.

The genes are TRBV7-9 and TRBJ2-3; TRBD2 matches at 13 bases. The trim removed 10 bases at V and 2 bases at J, leaving 9 bases unmatched. Germline assignment: CDR1 SEHNR and CDR2 FQNEAQ (reference sequence). This CDR3 is built from 16 residues. The CDR3 DNA follows: TGTGCCACCCCTGTGACTAGCGGGGGGCCCACAGATACGCAGTATTTT. Protein: CATPVTSGGPTDTQYF.

The V and J genes are TRBV7-3 and TRBJ2-3, with 14 positions matching TRBD2. The germline V gene has CDR1 SGHTA and CDR2 FQGTGA. V lost 3 bases and J lost 5; bases outside the gene matches: 4. This CDR3 is built from 16 residues. The CDR3 DNA sequence: TGTGCCAGCAGCTTTGGGACTAGCGGGAGTATAGATACGCAGTATTTT. It is translated as CASSFGTSGSIDTQYF.

In this sample, this clone turned up once. This chain uses TRBV5-1 with TRBJ2-7, with 11 bases identical to TRBD2. Germline V gives CDR1 SGHRS, CDR2 YFSETQ. V trimming: 4 bases; J trimming: 4 bases; junction bases outside the gene matches: 7. This CDR3 contains 15 residues. CDR3 amino acids: CASSEPSGRWYEQYF. In nucleotides, the CDR3 is TGCGCCAGCAGCGAGCCTAGCGGGAGGTGGTACGAGCAGTACTTC.

CDR3 sequence (DNA): TGTGCCAGCGGCAGGGGGCGAGGCTATGGCTACACCTTC. Translated: CASGRGRGYGYTF. This chain connects TRBV28 to TRBJ1-2; 8 nucleotides line up with TRBD1. Germline CDR1 is MDHEN and CDR2 is SYDVKM. The ends lost 8 bases at V and 4 bases at J; junction bases unmatched: 6. The CDR3 is 13 residues long.

The CDR3 here is CASSPTGDRGYTF. As DNA, the CDR3 is TGTGCCAGCAGCCCGACAGGGGATCGTGGCTACACCTTC. The rearrangement uses TRBV6-5 and TRBJ1-2; 8 bases match TRBD1. This CDR3 is 13 amino acids long. CDR1 is MNHEY and CDR2 is SVGAGI in the germline V gene. Unmatched junction bases numbered 7, after V lost 6 bases and J lost 7 bases.

The chain couples TRBV19 to TRBJ2-5; D uncertain. Germline V gene data show CDR1 as LNHDA and CDR2 as SQIVND (reference sequence). There are 13 residues in the CDR3. The V end was cut by 7 bases, the J end by 3 bases, with 12 bases between. CDR3 nucleotide sequence: TGTGCCAGTACCCCAGACAACGAAGAGACCCAGTACTTC. Protein sequence: CASTPDNEETQYF.

The V gene is TRBV10-3, the J gene TRBJ2-7, with TRBD1 as a possible D gene (6 bases). The CDR3 runs 18 residues. CDR1 is ENHRY and CDR2 is SYGVKD in the germline V gene. V was cut by 0 bases and J by 0 bases, with 18 bases left in between. CDR3 nucleotide sequence: TGTGCCATCAGTGAGTCGATGAGGGGATCAGGGGCCTCCTACGAGCAGTACTTC. Its translation is CAISESMRGSGASYEQYF.

The chain recombines TRBV7-3 with TRBJ1-2, with 11 bases identical to TRBD1. The CDR3 length is 17 residues. Trimming at V came to 0 bases and at J to 7 bases, leaving 10 bases not matched to a gene. CDR1 is SGHTA and CDR2 is FQGTGA in the germline V gene. In nucleotides, the CDR3 is TGTGCCAGCAGCTTAACCCCACCGGGACAGGGGGGTGGTGGCTACACCTTC. Amino acid sequence: CASSLTPPGQGGGGYTF.

The J gene is TRBJ2-5, the V gene TRBV19, with 11 bases fitting TRBD2. The CDR3 covers 16 residues. V was pared by 3 bases and J by 1 base, with 4 bases of the junction left unmatched. The germline V gene has CDR1 LNHDA and CDR2 SQIVND (reference sequence). The CDR3 reads CASSISGGVLQETQYF. CDR3 DNA: TGTGCCAGTAGTATTAGCGGGGGGGTCCTCCAAGAGACCCAGTACTTC. The full variable domain, completed using reference TRBV19 and TRBJ2-5, is DGGITQSPKYLFRKEGQNVTLSCEQNLNHDAMYWYRQDPGQGLRLIYYSQIVNDFQKGDIAEGYSVSREKKESFPLTVTSAQKNPTAFYLCASSISGGVLQETQYFGPGTRLLVL.